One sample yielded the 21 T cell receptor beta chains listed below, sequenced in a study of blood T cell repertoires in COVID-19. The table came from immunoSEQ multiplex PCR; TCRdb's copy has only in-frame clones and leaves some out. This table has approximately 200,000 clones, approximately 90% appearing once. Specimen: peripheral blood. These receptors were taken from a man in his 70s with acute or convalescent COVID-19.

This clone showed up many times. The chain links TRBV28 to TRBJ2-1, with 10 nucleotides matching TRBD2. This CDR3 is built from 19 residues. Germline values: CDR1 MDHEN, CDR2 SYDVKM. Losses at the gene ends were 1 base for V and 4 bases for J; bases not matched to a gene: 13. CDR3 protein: CASSLFEGLAGVRYNEQFF. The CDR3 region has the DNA TGTGCCAGCAGTTTATTTGAGGGCCTAGCGGGAGTGAGGTACAATGAGCAGTTCTTC.

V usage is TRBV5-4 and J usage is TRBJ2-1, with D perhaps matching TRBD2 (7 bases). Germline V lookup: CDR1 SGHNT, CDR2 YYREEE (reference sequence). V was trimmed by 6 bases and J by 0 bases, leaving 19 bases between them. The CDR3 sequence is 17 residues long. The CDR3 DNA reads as TGTGCCAGCAACCGGGGGGCTAGCGGAAGCTCCTACAATGAGCAGTTCTTC. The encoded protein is CASNRGASGSSYNEQFF. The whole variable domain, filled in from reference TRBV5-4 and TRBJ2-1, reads ETGVTQSPTHLIKTRGQQVTLRCSSQSGHNTVSWYQQALGQGPQFIFQYYREEENGRGNFPPRFSGLQFPNYSSELNVNALELDDSALYLCASNRGASGSSYNEQFFGPGTRLTVL.

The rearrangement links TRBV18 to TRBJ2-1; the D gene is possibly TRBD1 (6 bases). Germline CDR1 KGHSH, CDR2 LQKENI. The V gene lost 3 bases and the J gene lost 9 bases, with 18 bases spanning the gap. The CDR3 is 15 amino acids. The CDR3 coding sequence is TGTGCCAGCTCACCCCCCGGAACAGGGCGGAGTGAGCAGTTCTTC. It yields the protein CASSPPGTGRSEQFF.

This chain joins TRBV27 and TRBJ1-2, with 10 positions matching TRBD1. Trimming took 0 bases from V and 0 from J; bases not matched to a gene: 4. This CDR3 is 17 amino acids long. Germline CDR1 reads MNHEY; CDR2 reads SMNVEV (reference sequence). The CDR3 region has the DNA TGTGCCAGCAGTTTATCCGGGACAGGGGTTTCTAACTATGGCTACACCTTC. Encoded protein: CASSLSGTGVSNYGYTF.

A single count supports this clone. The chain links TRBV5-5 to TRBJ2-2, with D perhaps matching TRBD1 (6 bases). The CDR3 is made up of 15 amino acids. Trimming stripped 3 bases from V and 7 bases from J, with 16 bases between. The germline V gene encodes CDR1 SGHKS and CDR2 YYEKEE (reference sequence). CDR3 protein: CASSSSDRLGGELFF. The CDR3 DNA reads TGTGCCAGCAGCTCATCCGACAGGCTCGGCGGGGAGCTGTTTTTT.

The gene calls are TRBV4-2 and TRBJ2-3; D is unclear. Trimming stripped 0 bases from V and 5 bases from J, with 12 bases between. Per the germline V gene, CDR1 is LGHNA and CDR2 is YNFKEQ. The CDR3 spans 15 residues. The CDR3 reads CASSQEPQIEDTQYF. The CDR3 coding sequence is TGTGCCAGCAGCCAAGAGCCCCAAATAGAAGATACGCAGTATTTT.

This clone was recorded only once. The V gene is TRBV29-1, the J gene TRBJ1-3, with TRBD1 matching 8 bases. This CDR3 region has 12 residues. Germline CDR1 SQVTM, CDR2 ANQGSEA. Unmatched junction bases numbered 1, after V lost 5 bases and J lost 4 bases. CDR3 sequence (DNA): TGCAGCGTTCCAGGGGGCGGAAACACCATATATTTT. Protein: CSVPGGGNTIYF.

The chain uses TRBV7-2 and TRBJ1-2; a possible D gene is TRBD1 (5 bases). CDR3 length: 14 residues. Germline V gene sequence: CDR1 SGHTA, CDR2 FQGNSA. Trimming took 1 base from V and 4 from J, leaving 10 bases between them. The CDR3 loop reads CASSLVVGGYGYTF. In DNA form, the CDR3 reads TGTGCCAGCAGCTTAGTTGTCGGGGGCTATGGCTACACCTTC. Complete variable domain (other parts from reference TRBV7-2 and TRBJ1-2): GAGVSQSPSNKVTEKGKDVELRCDPISGHTALYWYRQSLGQGLEFLIYFQGNSAPDKSGLPSDRFSAERTGGSVSTLTIQRTQQEDSAVYLCASSLVVGGYGYTFGSGTRLTVV.

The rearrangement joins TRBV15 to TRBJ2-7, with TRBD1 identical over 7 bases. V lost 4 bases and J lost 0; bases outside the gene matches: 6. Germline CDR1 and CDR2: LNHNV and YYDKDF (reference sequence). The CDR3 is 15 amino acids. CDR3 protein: CATSNPGQNSYEQYF. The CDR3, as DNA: TGTGCCACCAGCAATCCGGGACAGAACTCCTACGAGCAGTACTTC. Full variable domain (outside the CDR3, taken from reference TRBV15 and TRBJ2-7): DAMVIQNPRYQVTQFGKPVTLSCSQTLNHNVMYWYQQKSSQAPKLLFHYYDKDFNNEADTPDNFQSRRPNTSFCFLDIRSPGLGDTAMYLCATSNPGQNSYEQYFGPGTRLTVT.

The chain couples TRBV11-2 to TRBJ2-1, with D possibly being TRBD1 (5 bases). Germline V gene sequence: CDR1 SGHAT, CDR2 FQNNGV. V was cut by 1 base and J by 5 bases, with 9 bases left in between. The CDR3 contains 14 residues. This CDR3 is CASSLGTTDNEQFF. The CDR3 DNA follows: TGTGCCAGCAGCTTAGGGACAACGGACAATGAGCAGTTCTTC.

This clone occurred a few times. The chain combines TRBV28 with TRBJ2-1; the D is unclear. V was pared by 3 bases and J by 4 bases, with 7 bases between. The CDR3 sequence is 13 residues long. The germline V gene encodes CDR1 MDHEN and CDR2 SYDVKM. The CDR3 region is CASSFRVYNEQFF. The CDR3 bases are TGTGCCAGCAGTTTTCGGGTTTACAATGAGCAGTTCTTC. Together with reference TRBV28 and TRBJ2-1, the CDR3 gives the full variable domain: DVKVTQSSRYLVKRTGEKVFLECVQDMDHENMFWYRQDPGLGLRLIYFSYDVKMKEKGDIPEGYSVSREKKERFSLILESASTNQTSMYLCASSFRVYNEQFFGPGTRLTVL.

In DNA, the CDR3 is TGTGCCAGCAGTGAAAGGGGACAAAACCAAGAGACCCAGTACTTC. It codes for CASSERGQNQETQYF. The chain has TRBV2 and TRBJ2-5; a possible D gene is TRBD1 (6 bases). CDR3 length equals 15 residues. Germline V lookup: CDR1 SNHLY, CDR2 FYNNEI. Deletions cut 2 bases from V and 0 bases from J, with 10 bases between. The full variable domain, in which reference TRBV2 and TRBJ2-5 provide the parts outside the CDR3, is EPEVTQTPSHQVTQMGQEVILRCVPISNHLYFYWYRQILGQKVEFLVSFYNNEISEKSEIFDDQFSVERPDGSNFTLKIRSTKLEDSAMYFCASSERGQNQETQYFGPGTRLLVL.

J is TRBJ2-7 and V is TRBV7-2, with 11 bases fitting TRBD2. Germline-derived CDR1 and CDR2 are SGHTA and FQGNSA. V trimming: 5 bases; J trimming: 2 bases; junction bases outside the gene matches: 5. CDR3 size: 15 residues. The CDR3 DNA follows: TGTGCCAGCAGCAGGGGACTAGCGGAAACCTACGAGCAGTACTTC. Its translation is CASSRGLAETYEQYF.

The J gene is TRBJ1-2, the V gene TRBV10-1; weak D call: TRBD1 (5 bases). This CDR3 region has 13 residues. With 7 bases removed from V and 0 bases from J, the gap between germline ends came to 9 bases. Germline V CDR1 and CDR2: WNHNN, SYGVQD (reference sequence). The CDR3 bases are TGCGCCAGCAAGAGGGACTCTAACTATGGCTACACCTTC. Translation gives CASKRDSNYGYTF.

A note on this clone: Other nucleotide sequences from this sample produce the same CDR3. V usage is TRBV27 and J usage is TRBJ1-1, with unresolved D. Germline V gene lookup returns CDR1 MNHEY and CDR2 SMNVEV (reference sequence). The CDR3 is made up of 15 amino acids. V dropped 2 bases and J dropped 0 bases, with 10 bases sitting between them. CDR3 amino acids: CASSLAGTLNTEAFF. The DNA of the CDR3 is TGTGCCAGCAGTTTAGCAGGCACCCTGAACACTGAAGCTTTCTTT.

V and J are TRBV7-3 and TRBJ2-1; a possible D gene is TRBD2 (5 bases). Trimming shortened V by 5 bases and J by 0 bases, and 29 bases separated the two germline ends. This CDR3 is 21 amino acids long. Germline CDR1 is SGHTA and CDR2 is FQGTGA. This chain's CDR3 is CASSPGPDTAEYPSSYNEQFF. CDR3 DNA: TGTGCCAGCAGCCCCGGTCCGGATACAGCGGAATATCCTAGCTCCTACAATGAGCAGTTCTTC. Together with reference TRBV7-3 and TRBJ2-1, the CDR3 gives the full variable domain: GAGVSQTPSNKVTEKGKYVELRCDPISGHTALYWYRQSLGQGPEFLIYFQGTGAADDSGLPNDRFFAVRPEGSVSTLKIQRTERGDSAVYLCASSPGPDTAEYPSSYNEQFFGPGTRLTVL.

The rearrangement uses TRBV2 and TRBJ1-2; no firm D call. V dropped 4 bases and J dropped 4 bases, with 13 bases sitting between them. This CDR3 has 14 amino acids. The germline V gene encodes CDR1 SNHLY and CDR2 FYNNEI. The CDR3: CASSAGLGSYGYTF. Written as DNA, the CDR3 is TGTGCCAGCAGTGCCGGGTTAGGTAGCTATGGCTACACCTTC.

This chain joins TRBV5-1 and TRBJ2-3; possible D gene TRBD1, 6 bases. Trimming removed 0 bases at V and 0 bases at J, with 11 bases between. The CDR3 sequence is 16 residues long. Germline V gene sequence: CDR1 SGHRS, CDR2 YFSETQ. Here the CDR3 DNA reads TGCGCCAGCAGCTTGGGTGACAGGACGAGCACAGATACGCAGTATTTT. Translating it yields CASSLGDRTSTDTQYF.

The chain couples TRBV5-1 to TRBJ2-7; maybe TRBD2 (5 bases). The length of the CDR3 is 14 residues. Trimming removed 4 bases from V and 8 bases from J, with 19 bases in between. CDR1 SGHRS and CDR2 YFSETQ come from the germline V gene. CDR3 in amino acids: CASSPDSLPWKQYF. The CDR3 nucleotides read TGCGCCAGCAGCCCGGACTCCCTCCCCTGGAAGCAGTACTTC.

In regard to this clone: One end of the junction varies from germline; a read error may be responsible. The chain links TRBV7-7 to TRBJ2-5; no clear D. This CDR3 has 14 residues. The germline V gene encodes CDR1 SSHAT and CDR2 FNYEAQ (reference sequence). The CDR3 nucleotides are TGTGCTAGCAGCTTAGTCGGTCAAGAAGAGACCCAGTACTTC. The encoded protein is CASSLVGQEETQYF. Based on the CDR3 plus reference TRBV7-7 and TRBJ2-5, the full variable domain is GAGVSQSPRYKVTKRGQDVTLRCDPISSHATLYWYQQALGQGPEFLTYFNYEAQPDKSGLPSDRFSAERPEGSISTLTIQRTEQRDSAMYRCASSLVGQEETQYFGPGTRLLVL.

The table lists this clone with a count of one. In nucleotides, the CDR3 is TGTGCCTGGAGTGACGGCGGGCCCCGGCTGTTTTTT. Its protein product is CAWSDGGPRLFF. The J gene is TRBJ2-2, the V gene TRBV30; maybe TRBD2 (5 bases). Germline V gives CDR1 GTSNPN, CDR2 SVGIG (reference sequence). Trimming cost V 1 base and J 13 bases, with 13 bases left between them. This CDR3 contains 12 residues.